This T cell receptor (beta chain) was captured in a study of blood T cell repertoires in COVID-19. Study information: Whether acute or convalescent, the COVID-19 samples came from the United States, Italy and Spain. From T cells, B-cell-depleted T cells, or PBMCs came the material, which was cDNA or gDNA.

The authors' processing: Reference gene primer amplification gave nucleated cell count estimates. The assay was immunoSEQ multiplex PCR, and TCRdb's table has in-frame clones only and misses some. V and J calls and clone size are copied from that table; D and trimming were computed from the DNA. The repertoire has about 170,000 clones, 86% of them found once; the top ten carry roughly 11%. The source material was peripheral blood. This sequence was found in a woman aged 55-70 years with COVID-19, enrolled during active disease.

The CDR3: CASSSIDSPLLYEQYF. As DNA, the CDR3 is TGTGCCAGCAGTTCCATTGACTCCCCTCTCCTCTACGAGCAGTACTTC. The gene calls are TRBV28 and TRBJ2-7; D ambiguous. There are 16 residues in the CDR3. The V gene lost 4 bases and the J gene lost 3 bases, with 19 bases spanning the gap. Germline V gene lookup returns CDR1 MDHEN and CDR2 SYDVKM.